This entry concerns a single T cell receptor (beta chain). The target antigen is unknown. Researchers ran the PCR with 60 Vbeta and 13 Jbeta primers. Using immunoSEQ multiplex PCR, the repertoire was profiled, and TCRdb retains in-frame clones only, with some absent. This table holds over 150,000 clones, 80% to 90% found once. The source of the sample is a study of cytomegalovirus exposure and HLA in healthy donors. This CDR3 is 16 amino acids long. The V end lost 5 bases, the J end lost 4 bases, and 20 bases lay between the germline ends. CDR1 is PRHDT, CDR2 FYEKMQ, per germline (reference sequence). Study-level points and caveats: What a later analysis reportedly showed was that an Asian-associated ancestry cluster had fewer N-insertions than the approximately 670-donor mean.

The source is a girl between 10 and 17 years old in good health and CMV-seropositive. The J gene is TRBJ2-5, the V gene TRBV13, with a possible D match to TRBD1 (6 bases). The sample comprised PBMCs. In nucleotides, the CDR3 is TGTGCCAGCAGCCCATCCGGCGCAGGGGCGGGAGAGACCCAGTACTTC. It is translated as CASSPSGAGAGETQYF.